This entry lists 20 T cell receptor beta chains sequenced from one sample in a study of shared clonotypes between healthy human individuals. Measured with immunoSEQ multiplex PCR; TCRdb has only the in-frame clones, and not every one. The sample records 950,000 to 1,100,000 clones, about 77% being singletons. The sample comprised memory CD4+ T cells sorted from blood. Subset meaning: CD45RA-negative fraction. These receptors were obtained from a man younger than 35 in good health.

CDR3 loop: CASSSGGYNEQFF. CDR3 coding DNA: TGTGCCAGCAGCTCAGGGGGCTACAATGAGCAGTTCTTC. The rearrangement joins TRBV11-2 to TRBJ2-1, with 7 positions matching TRBD1. V was pared by 4 bases and J by 3 bases, with 0 bases of the junction left unmatched. The CDR3 length is 13 residues. Germline CDR1 is SGHAT and CDR2 is FQNNGV.

This clone showed up just once. The CDR3 DNA sequence: TGCGCCAGCAGCCCCGGCGGGGGGCAGGACACCGGGGAGCTGTTTTTT. Translation: CASSPGGGQDTGELFF. The chain has TRBV4-3 and TRBJ2-2; 8 positions agree with TRBD2. The CDR3 is made up of 16 amino acids. CDR1 is LGHNA, CDR2 YSLEER, per germline. After removal of 4 bases from V and 3 bases from J, the junction contained 7 bases not matched to a gene.

This clone was detected only a few times. V gene TRBV2 combines with J gene TRBJ2-2; D gene ambiguous. The V gene's germline CDR1 is SNHLY and CDR2 FYNNEI. The CDR3 covers 17 residues. V lost 4 bases and J lost 1, with 16 bases in between. CDR3 nucleotides: TGTGCCAGCAGTGGCGCAGGCGGAACAGTGAACACCGGGGAGCTGTTTTTT. This translates into CASSGAGGTVNTGELFF.

This clone came up a few times. The chain carries TRBV7-9 and TRBJ1-1; possibly TRBD1 for D (6 bases). CDR3 length equals 14 residues. Germline CDR1 SEHNR, CDR2 FQNEAQ (reference sequence). The V end lost 5 bases, the J end lost 3 bases, and 13 bases lay between the germline ends. CDR3: CASSPGAFDTEAFF. In DNA, the CDR3 is TGTGCCAGCAGCCCAGGGGCTTTCGACACTGAAGCTTTCTTT.

The genes are TRBV5-4 and TRBJ1-4, with D tentatively TRBD1 (6 bases). The germline V and J ends were trimmed by 1 base and 7 bases, with 17 bases remaining between them. The CDR3 totals 16 residues. From germline, CDR1 is SGHNT and CDR2 YYREEE (reference sequence). The CDR3 spells CASSLRGQGRSEKLFF. As DNA, the CDR3 is TGTGCCAGCAGCTTGAGGGGCCAGGGGCGTTCTGAAAAACTGTTTTTT.

The chain has TRBV5-1 and TRBJ2-2; 8 nucleotides line up with TRBD2. Trimming removed 5 bases from V and 4 bases from J; junction bases left unmatched: 7. The CDR3 consists of 15 residues. Germline V gene lookup returns CDR1 SGHRS and CDR2 YFSETQ. The CDR3 nucleotides read TGCGCCAGCAGTTTGTTTAGCGGGGTCACCGGGGAGCTGTTTTTT. Its protein product is CASSLFSGVTGELFF. Together with reference TRBV5-1 and TRBJ2-2, the CDR3 gives the full variable domain: KAGVTQTPRYLIKTRGQQVTLSCSPISGHRSVSWYQQTPGQGLQFLFEYFSETQRNKGNFPGRFSGRQFSNSRSEMNVSTLELGDSALYLCASSLFSGVTGELFFGEGSRLTVL.

The genes are TRBV5-1 and TRBJ1-1, with TRBD1 matching 8 bases. This CDR3 comprises 14 residues. V lost 3 bases, J lost 4 bases, and 5 bases stayed unmatched. Looked up from germline, CDR1 is SGHRS and CDR2 is YFSETQ. The CDR3 sequence: CASSSDTGGTEAFF. The DNA for the CDR3 is TGCGCCAGCAGCTCAGACACAGGGGGCACTGAAGCTTTCTTT.

The rearrangement joins TRBV5-4 to TRBJ2-4; D may correspond to TRBD1 or TRBD2 (5 bases each). This CDR3 comprises 16 residues. V dropped 4 bases and J dropped 0 bases, with 14 bases sitting between them. Germline loops: CDR1 SGHNT, CDR2 YYREEE (reference sequence). CDR3 bases: TGTGCCAGCAGCCCAGGGTCCGGGGAAGCCAAAAACATTCAGTACTTC. Amino acids: CASSPGSGEAKNIQYF.

The chain couples TRBV9 to TRBJ2-1; no clear D. V was cut by 2 bases and J by 3 bases, with 15 bases left in between. The CDR3 runs 16 residues. Per the germline V gene, CDR1 is SGDLS and CDR2 is YYNGEE. The CDR3 sequence is CASSVHSRTIYNEQFF. The CDR3 DNA sequence: TGTGCCAGCAGCGTTCATTCTAGAACAATCTACAATGAGCAGTTCTTC.

The rearrangement uses TRBV5-4 and TRBJ2-5, with a tentative D call TRBD2 (6 bases). The CDR3 has 12 residues. The V and J ends lost 9 bases and 5 bases respectively, with 14 bases between them. Germline lookup yields CDR1 SGHNT and CDR2 YYREEE (reference sequence). CDR3 sequence (DNA): TGTGCCACCTCGGAGGGGAGGGAGACCCAGTACTTC. Translating gives CATSEGRETQYF.

J is TRBJ1-2 and V is TRBV7-9; perhaps TRBD1 as D (5 bases). The germline CDR1 and CDR2 sequences are SEHNR and FQNEAQ (reference sequence). There are 15 residues in the CDR3. Trimming stripped 2 bases from V and 6 bases from J, with 16 bases between. CDR3 bases: TGTGCCAGCAGCTTAAGTCTTACAGGAAAACATGGCTACACCTTC. It is translated as CASSLSLTGKHGYTF.

The chain recombines TRBV9 with TRBJ2-2; perhaps TRBD1 as D (6 bases). This CDR3 has 13 residues. The germline V and J ends were trimmed by 5 bases and 3 bases, with 8 bases remaining between them. Germline assignment: CDR1 SGDLS and CDR2 YYNGEE. CDR3 loop: CASRDSYTGELFF. The CDR3 DNA follows: TGTGCCAGCAGGGACAGTTACACCGGGGAGCTGTTTTTT.

The chain is built from TRBV7-2 and TRBJ2-3; either TRBD1 or TRBD2 may supply D (5 bases each). The CDR3 consists of 14 residues. Germline V lookup: CDR1 SGHTA, CDR2 FQGNSA. V was cut by 5 bases and J by 1 base, with 10 bases left in between. The CDR3 region has the DNA TGTGCCAGCAGCGCCATGGGGGGCACAGATACGCAGTATTTT. It yields the protein CASSAMGGTDTQYF.

The chain has TRBV7-9 and TRBJ1-5; unclear D gene. Germline loops: CDR1 SEHNR, CDR2 FQNEAQ (reference sequence). The CDR3 length is 13 residues. The V and J ends lost 3 bases and 4 bases respectively, with 7 bases between them. CDR3 protein: CASSFSGNQPQHF. CDR3 nucleotides: TGTGCCAGCAGCTTTTCAGGAAATCAGCCCCAGCATTTT. Full variable domain (rest looked up from reference TRBV7-9 and TRBJ1-5): DTGVSQNPRHKITKRGQNVTFRCDPISEHNRLYWYRQTLGQGPEFLTYFQNEAQLEKSRLLSDRFSAERPKGSFSTLEIQRTEQGDSAMYLCASSFSGNQPQHFGDGTRLSIL.

This clone occurred a few times. This chain joins TRBV7-2 and TRBJ1-5, with 8 nucleotides matching TRBD1. CDR1 is SGHTA and CDR2 is FQGNSA in the germline V gene. V was clipped by 5 bases and J by 6 bases; unmatched bases: 12. The CDR3 extends over 16 amino acids. The CDR3 nucleotides are TGTGCCAGCAGCCAGGGGGCGGGGAGGGGAATTCAGCCCCAGCATTTT. Translating it yields CASSQGAGRGIQPQHF. The complete variable domain, with remaining parts taken from reference TRBV7-2 and TRBJ1-5, reads GAGVSQSPSNKVTEKGKDVELRCDPISGHTALYWYRQSLGQGLEFLIYFQGNSAPDKSGLPSDRFSAERTGGSVSTLTIQRTQQEDSAVYLCASSQGAGRGIQPQHFGDGTRLSIL.

In this sample, this clone turned up a few times. CDR3 in amino acids: CASVVWGRNTEAFF. The CDR3 DNA reads as TGTGCCAGCGTCGTATGGGGGCGGAACACTGAAGCTTTCTTT. The rearrangement joins TRBV6-1 to TRBJ1-1; D perhaps matches TRBD1 (6 bases). Germline V gene sequence: CDR1 MNHNS, CDR2 SASEGT. Trimming left V 8 bases short and J 1 base short, with 14 bases between. The length of the CDR3 is 14 residues.

The V call is TRBV5-6, the J call TRBJ2-7; the match to TRBD1 covers 9 bases. Germline V gene data show CDR1 as SGHDT and CDR2 as YYEEEE. V lost 0 bases to trimming and J lost 6 bases; unmatched junction nucleotides: 4. The CDR3 length is 14 residues. The CDR3 DNA follows: TGTGCCAGCAGCTTGGTGGGACAGGGTTTCGAGCAGTACTTC. This encodes CASSLVGQGFEQYF.

V and J are TRBV5-8 and TRBJ2-7, with 8 positions matching TRBD1. V was pared by 4 bases and J by 1 base, with 7 bases of the junction left unmatched. The germline V gene encodes CDR1 SGHTS and CDR2 YDEGEE. The CDR3 loop spans 15 amino acids. The CDR3 sequence is CASSPGQGTSYEQYF. CDR3 DNA sequence: TGTGCCAGCAGCCCCGGACAGGGAACGTCCTACGAGCAGTACTTC.

This clone was found many times. The chain carries TRBV29-1 and TRBJ1-5; no clear D gene. There are 14 residues in the CDR3. The V end was cut by 7 bases, the J end by 0 bases, with 13 bases between. Per the germline V gene, CDR1 is SQVTM and CDR2 is ANQGSEA. CDR3 sequence: CSATYSYSNQPQHF. Written as DNA, the CDR3 is TGCAGCGCGACGTACAGTTATAGCAATCAGCCCCAGCATTTT.

About this clone: The same CDR3 is also encoded by other DNA sequences in this sample. This chain joins TRBV30 and TRBJ2-5; tentatively, D is TRBD2 (6 bases). V lost 0 bases to trimming and J lost 1 base, with 9 bases between them. The CDR3 is 14 residues long. Germline V gene sequence: CDR1 GTSNPN, CDR2 SVGIG (reference sequence). In DNA form, the CDR3 reads TGTGCCTGGAGTGTAGGTAGCGGCCAAGAGACCCAGTACTTC. This translates into CAWSVGSGQETQYF. Full variable domain (remainder filled in from reference TRBV30 and TRBJ2-5): SQTIHQWPATLVQPVGSPLSLECTVEGTSNPNLYWYRQAAGRGLQLLFYSVGIGQISSEVPQNLSASRPQDRQFILSSKKLLLSDSGFYLCAWSVGSGQETQYFGPGTRLLVL.